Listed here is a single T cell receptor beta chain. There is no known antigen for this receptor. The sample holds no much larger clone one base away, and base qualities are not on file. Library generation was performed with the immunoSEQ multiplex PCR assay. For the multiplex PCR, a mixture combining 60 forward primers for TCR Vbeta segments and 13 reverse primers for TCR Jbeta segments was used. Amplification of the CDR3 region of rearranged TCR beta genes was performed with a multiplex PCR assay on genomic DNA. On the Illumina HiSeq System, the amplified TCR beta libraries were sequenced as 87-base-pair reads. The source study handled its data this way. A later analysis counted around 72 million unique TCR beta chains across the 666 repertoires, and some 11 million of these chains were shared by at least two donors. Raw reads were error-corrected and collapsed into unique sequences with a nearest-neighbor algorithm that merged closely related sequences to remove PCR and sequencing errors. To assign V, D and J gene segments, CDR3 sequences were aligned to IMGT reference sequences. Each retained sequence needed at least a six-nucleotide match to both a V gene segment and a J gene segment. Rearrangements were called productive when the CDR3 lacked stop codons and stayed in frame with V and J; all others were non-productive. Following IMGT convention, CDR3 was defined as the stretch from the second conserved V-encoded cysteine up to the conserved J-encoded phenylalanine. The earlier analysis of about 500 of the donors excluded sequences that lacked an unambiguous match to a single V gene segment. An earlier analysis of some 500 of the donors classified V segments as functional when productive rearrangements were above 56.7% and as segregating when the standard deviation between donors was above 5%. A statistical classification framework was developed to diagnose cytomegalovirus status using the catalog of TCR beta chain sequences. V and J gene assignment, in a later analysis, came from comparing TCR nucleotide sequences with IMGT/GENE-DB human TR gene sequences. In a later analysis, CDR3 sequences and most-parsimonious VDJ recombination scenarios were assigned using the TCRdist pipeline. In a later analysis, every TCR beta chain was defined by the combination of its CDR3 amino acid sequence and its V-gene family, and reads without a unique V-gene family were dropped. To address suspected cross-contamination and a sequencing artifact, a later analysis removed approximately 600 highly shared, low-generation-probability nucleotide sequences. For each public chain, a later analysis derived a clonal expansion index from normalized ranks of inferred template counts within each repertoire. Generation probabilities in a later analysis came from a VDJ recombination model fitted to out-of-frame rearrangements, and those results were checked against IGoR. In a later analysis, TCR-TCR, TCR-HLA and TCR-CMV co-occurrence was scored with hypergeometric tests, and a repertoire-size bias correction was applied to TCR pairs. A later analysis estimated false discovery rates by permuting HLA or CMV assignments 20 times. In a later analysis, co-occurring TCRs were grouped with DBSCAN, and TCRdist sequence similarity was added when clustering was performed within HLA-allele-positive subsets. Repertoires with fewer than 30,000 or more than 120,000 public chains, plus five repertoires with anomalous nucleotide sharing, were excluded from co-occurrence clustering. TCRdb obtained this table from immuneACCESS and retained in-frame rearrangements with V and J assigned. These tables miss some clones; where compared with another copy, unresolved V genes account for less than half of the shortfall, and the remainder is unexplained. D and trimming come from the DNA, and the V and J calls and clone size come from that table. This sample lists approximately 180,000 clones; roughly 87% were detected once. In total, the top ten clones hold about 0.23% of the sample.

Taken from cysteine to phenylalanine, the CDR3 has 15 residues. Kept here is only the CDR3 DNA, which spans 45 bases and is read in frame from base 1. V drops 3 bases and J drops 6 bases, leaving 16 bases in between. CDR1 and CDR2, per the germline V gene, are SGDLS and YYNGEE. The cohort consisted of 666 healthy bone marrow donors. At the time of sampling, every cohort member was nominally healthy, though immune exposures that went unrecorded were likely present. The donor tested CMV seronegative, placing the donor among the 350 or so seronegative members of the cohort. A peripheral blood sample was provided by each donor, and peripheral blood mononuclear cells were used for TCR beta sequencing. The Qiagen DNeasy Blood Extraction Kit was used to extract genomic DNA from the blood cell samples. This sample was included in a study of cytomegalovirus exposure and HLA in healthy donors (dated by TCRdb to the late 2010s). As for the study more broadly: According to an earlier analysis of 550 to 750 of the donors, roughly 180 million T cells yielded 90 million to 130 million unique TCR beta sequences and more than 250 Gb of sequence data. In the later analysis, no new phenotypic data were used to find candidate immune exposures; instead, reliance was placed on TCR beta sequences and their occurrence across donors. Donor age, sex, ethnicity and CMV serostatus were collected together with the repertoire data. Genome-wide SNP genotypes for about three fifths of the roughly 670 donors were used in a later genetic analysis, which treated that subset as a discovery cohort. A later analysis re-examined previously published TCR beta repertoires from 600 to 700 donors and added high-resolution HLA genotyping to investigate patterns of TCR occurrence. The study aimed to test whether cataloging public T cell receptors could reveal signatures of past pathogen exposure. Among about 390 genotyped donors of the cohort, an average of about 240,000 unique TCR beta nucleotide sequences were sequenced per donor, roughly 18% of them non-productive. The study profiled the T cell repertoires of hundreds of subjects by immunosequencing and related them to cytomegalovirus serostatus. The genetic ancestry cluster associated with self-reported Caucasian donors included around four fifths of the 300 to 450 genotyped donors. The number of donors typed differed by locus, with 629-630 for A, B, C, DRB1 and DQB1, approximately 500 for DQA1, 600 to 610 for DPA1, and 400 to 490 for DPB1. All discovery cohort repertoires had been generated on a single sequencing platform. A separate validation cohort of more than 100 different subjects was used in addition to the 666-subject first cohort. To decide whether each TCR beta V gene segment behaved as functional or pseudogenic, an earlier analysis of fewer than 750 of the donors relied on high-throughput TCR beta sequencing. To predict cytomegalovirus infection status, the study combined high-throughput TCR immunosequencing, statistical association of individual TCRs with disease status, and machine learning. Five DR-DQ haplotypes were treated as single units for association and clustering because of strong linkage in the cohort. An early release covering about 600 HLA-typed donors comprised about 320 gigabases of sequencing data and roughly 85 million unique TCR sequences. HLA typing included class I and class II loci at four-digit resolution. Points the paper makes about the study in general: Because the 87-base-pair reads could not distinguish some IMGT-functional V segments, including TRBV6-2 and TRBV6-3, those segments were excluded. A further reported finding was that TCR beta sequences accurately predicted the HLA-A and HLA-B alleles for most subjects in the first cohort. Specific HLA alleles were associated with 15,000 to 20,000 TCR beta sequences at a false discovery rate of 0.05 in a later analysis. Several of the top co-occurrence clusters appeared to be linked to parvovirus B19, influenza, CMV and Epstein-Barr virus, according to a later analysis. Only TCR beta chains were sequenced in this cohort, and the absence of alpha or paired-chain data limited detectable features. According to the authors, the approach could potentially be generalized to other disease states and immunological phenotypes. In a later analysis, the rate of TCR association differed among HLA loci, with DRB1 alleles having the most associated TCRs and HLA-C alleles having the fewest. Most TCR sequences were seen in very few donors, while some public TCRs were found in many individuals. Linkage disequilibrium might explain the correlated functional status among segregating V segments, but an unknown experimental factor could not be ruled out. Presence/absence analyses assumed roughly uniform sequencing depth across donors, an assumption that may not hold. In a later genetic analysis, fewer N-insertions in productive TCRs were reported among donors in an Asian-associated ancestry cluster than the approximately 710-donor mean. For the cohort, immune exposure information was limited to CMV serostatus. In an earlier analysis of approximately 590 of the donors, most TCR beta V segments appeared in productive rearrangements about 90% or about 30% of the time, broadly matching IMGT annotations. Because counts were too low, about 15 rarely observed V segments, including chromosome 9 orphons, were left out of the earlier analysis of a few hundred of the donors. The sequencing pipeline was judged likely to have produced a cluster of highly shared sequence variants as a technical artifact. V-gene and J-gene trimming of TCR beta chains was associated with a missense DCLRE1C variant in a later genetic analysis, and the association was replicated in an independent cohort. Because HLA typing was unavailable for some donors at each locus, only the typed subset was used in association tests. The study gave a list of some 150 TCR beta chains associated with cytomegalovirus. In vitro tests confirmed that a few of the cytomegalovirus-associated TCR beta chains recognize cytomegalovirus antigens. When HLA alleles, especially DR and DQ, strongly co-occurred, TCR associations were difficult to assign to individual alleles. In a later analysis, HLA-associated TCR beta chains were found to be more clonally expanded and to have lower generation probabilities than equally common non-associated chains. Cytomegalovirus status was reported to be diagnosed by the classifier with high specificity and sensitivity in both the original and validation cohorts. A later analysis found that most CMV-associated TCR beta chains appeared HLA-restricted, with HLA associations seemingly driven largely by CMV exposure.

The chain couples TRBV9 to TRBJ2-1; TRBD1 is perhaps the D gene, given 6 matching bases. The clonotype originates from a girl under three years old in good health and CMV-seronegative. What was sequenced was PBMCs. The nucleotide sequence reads TGTGCCAGCAGCGCCTTGAACACAGGGACCAATGAGCAGTTCTTC. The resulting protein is CASSALNTGTNEQFF.